This paragraph covers one TCR beta chain sequence. Its antigen remains unknown. The data are from a study of cytomegalovirus exposure and HLA in healthy donors. Study details: Tens of millions of unique TCRs from HLA-typed donors were held in an early data release. Overall study findings and caveats: Excluded: some indistinguishable V segments such as TRBV6-2 and TRBV6-3. In a later analysis, HLA-associated beta chains showed higher expansion and lower generation probabilities than comparable chains. The study reported that TCR beta sequences accurately predicted HLA-A and HLA-B alleles in most subjects.

The PCR ran on 60 Vbeta and 13 Jbeta primers. Sequencing was performed with immunoSEQ multiplex PCR; in TCRdb, only in-frame clones are kept and a portion is missing. Of more than 110,000 clones in the sample, less than 85% were seen once. Germline V lookup: CDR1 SQVTM, CDR2 ANQGSEA. Unmatched junction bases numbered 4, after V lost 0 bases and J lost 3 bases. The CDR3 runs to 14 residues. The receptor was derived from a woman in her forties or fifties in good health and CMV-seropositive. This sequence joins TRBV29-1 and TRBJ1-2; 7 nucleotides match TRBD1. The sample taken for sequencing was PBMCs. CDR3 sequence: CSVEDQGQHYGYTF. The CDR3 DNA reads TGCAGCGTTGAAGATCAGGGACAGCACTATGGCTACACCTTC. Using reference TRBV29-1 and TRBJ1-2 for the parts outside the CDR3, the full variable domain is SAVISQKPSRDICQRGTSLTIQCQVDSQVTMMFWYRQQPGQSLTLIATANQGSEATYESGFVIDKFPISRPNLTFSTLTVSNMSPEDSSIYLCSVEDQGQHYGYTFGSGTRLTVV.